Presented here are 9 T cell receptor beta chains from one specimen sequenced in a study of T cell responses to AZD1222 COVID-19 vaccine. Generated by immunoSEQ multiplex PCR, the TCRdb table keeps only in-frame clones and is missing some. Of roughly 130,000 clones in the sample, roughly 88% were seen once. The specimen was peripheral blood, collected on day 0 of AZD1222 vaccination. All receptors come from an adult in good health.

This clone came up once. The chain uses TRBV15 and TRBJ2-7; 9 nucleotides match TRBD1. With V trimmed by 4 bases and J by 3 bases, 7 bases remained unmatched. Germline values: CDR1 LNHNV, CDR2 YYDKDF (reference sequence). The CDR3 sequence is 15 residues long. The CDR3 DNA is TGTGCCACCAGCAACCCACAGGGGGCCCTCTACGAGCAGTACTTC. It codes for CATSNPQGALYEQYF.

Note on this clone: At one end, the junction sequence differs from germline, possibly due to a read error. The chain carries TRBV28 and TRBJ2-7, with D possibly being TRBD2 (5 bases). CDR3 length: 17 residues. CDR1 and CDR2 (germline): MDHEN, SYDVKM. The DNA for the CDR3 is TGTGCCAGCAGTTCGGAGGCTTTGTTTGGTAGCGACAACAGAATCACATTC. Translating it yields CASSSEALFGSDNRITF.

Here the CDR3 reads CASRRRLAGNEGLTTDTQYF. The DNA for the CDR3 is TGTGCCAGCAGACGCAGACTAGCGGGAAATGAAGGGCTTACCACAGATACGCAGTATTTT. The chain has TRBV27 and TRBJ2-3; TRBD2 agrees at 11 bases. Per the germline V gene, CDR1 is MNHEY and CDR2 is SMNVEV (reference sequence). CDR3 length: 20 residues. V lost 6 bases, J lost 2 bases, and 19 bases stayed unmatched.

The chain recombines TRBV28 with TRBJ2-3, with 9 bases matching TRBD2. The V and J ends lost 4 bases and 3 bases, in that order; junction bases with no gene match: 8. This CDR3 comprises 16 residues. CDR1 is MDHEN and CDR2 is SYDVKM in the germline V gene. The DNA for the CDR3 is TGTGCCAGCAGTTCTCCGCGGGGGGGCGTTACAGATACGCAGTATTTT. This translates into CASSSPRGGVTDTQYF.

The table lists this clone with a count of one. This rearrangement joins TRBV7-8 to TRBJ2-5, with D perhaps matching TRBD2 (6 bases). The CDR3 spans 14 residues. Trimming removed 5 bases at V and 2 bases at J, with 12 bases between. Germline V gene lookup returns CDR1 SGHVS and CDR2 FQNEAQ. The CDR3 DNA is TGTGCCAGCAGCAACCGGGACTCTCAAGAGACCCAGTACTTC. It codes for CASSNRDSQETQYF.

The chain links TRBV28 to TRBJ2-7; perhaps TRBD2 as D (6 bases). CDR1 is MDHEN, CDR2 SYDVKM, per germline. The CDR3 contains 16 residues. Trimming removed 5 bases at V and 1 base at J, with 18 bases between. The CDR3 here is CASSQGGATGSYEQYF. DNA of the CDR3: TGTGCCAGCAGTCAGGGCGGGGCGACGGGATCCTACGAGCAGTACTTC.

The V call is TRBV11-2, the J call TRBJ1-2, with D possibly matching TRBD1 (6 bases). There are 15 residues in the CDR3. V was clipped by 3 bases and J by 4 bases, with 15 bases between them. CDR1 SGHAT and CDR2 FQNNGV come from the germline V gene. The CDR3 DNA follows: TGTGCCAGCAGCTTCGTCGACGCGGACAGCTATGGCTACACCTTC. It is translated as CASSFVDADSYGYTF.

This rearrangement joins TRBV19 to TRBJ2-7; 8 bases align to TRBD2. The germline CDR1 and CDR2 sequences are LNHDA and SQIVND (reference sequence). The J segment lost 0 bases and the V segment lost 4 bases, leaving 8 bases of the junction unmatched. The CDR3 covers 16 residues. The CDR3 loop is CASSTLGTRLSYEQYF. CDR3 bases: TGTGCCAGTAGTACCCTCGGGACTAGGCTCTCCTACGAGCAGTACTTC.

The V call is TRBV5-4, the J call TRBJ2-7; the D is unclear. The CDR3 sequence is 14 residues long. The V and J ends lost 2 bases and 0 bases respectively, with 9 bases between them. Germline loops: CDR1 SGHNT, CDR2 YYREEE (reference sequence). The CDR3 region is CASSFLSDSYEQYF. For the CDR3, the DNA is TGTGCCAGCAGCTTCCTTTCAGACTCCTACGAGCAGTACTTC.